Listed here are 6 T cell receptor beta chains from one sample, sequenced in a study of shared clonotypes between healthy human individuals. Profiled with immunoSEQ multiplex PCR; TCRdb holds only in-frame clones, not every one. The data hold 2 million to 2.5 million clones, with 80% to 95% observed a single time. The sample comprised naive CD4+ T cells from PBMCs. Documented subset: CD45RA+ positively selected. These receptors all come from a man aged 18 to 29 in good health. Some clones in this sample may be carry-over from other donors' samples.

This clone was detected only once. Other DNA sequences in the same sample also yield this CDR3. The chain is built from TRBV7-3 and TRBJ1-1; 9 nucleotides align to TRBD1. Germline V gene sequence: CDR1 SGHTA, CDR2 FQGTGA. CDR3 length equals 15 residues. Germline trimming cut 5 bases from V and 5 bases from J; bases unmatched to any gene: 9. CDR3 DNA sequence: TGTGCCAGCAGCCTGCTTGGACAGGGGTTGACTGAAGCTTTCTTT. This codes for CASSLLGQGLTEAFF.

With respect to this clone: The same CDR3 also results from other DNA sequences found in this sample. The gene calls are TRBV5-1 and TRBJ1-1; D remains ambiguous. Trimming removed 0 bases at V and 1 base at J, with 7 bases between. There are 14 residues in the CDR3. CDR1 is SGHRS and CDR2 is YFSETQ in the germline V gene. This CDR3 reads CASSLVEGNTEAFF. The DNA for the CDR3 is TGCGCCAGCAGCTTGGTGGAAGGGAACACTGAAGCTTTCTTT. The entire variable domain, with the rest obtained from reference TRBV5-1 and TRBJ1-1, is as follows: KAGVTQTPRYLIKTRGQQVTLSCSPISGHRSVSWYQQTPGQGLQFLFEYFSETQRNKGNFPGRFSGRQFSNSRSEMNVSTLELGDSALYLCASSLVEGNTEAFFGQGTRLTVV.

The rearrangement joins TRBV18 to TRBJ2-3; D ambiguous. V shed 0 bases and J shed 3 bases, with 16 bases lying between them. Germline V gene data show CDR1 as KGHSH and CDR2 as LQKENI. The CDR3 is made up of 17 amino acids. CDR3 bases: TGTGCCAGCTCACCACCGGTGGCTATTGGGTTTACAGATACGCAGTATTTT. Its translation: CASSPPVAIGFTDTQYF.

This clone was seen just once. The genes are TRBV5-1 and TRBJ1-1; D not certain. V was clipped by 3 bases and J by 1 base, with 7 bases between them. The CDR3 is 13 amino acids. The germline V gene encodes CDR1 SGHRS and CDR2 YFSETQ. DNA for the CDR3: TGCGCCAGCAGCTCGGAGACGAACACTGAAGCTTTCTTT. Protein sequence: CASSSETNTEAFF.

This rearrangement joins TRBV11-1 to TRBJ2-1; D not resolved. V lost 0 bases and J lost 4, with 1 base in between. This CDR3 is 12 amino acids long. The germline V gene encodes CDR1 SGHAT and CDR2 FQDESV (reference sequence). The CDR3 here is CASSLAYNEQFF. The CDR3 region has the DNA TGTGCCAGCAGCTTAGCATACAATGAGCAGTTCTTC.

This clone was seen only once. V usage is TRBV9 and J usage is TRBJ2-7; D gene ambiguous. Germline V CDR1 and CDR2: SGDLS, YYNGEE. V dropped 1 base and J dropped 2 bases, with 13 bases sitting between them. The CDR3 loop spans 15 amino acids. CDR3 protein: CASSVRPSNAYEQYF. The CDR3 DNA is TGTGCCAGCAGCGTAAGACCATCGAATGCCTACGAGCAGTACTTC.